This T cell receptor beta chain was sequenced for a study of blood T cell repertoires in COVID-19. For the study at large: Some COVID-19 samples were acute and others convalescent; all came from the United States, Italy and Spain. The cDNA or gDNA used as material had been derived from T cells, B-cell-depleted T cells, or PBMCs.

Original methodology: From reference gene primer amplification, estimates of nucleated cell counts were derived. Produced via immunoSEQ multiplex PCR; TCRdb's table is partial and in-frame only. Clone size and the V and J calls come from that table; the DNA yielded D and trimming. Among about 240,000 clones listed, about 83% were seen once. Germline values: CDR1 MNHEY, CDR2 SVGEGT. Trimming cost V 0 bases and J 3 bases, with 14 bases left between them. This CDR3 has 16 amino acids. Sequencing used peripheral blood. V is TRBV6-2 or TRBV6-3 and J is TRBJ1-2, with D possibly being TRBD1 (5 bases). This TCR derives from a man older than 75 with acute or convalescent COVID-19. The CDR3 DNA reads TGTGCCAGCAGTTACTCTCTACATGGAGGGGACTATGGCTACACCTTC. Encoded protein: CASSYSLHGGDYGYTF.